The clone carrying this T cell receptor (beta chain) came up once. The source of the sample is a study of blood T cell repertoires in COVID-19. Study information: T cells, B-cell-depleted T cells, or PBMCs supplied cDNA or gDNA.

In the original processing: How many nucleated cells were present was estimated from reference gene primer amplification. TCRdb's table, derived via immunoSEQ multiplex PCR, lists solely in-frame clones and lacks some. The V and J calls and clone size were taken over from that table, and D and trimming were inferred from the DNA. The sample yields some 150,000 clones, 86% seen once. The CDR3 consists of 15 residues. Germline values: CDR1 SGHNT, CDR2 YYREEE (reference sequence). The V and J ends lost 0 bases and 6 bases respectively, with 13 bases between them. The chain links TRBV5-4 to TRBJ2-1; TRBD1 might be the D (5 bases). The specimen sequenced was peripheral blood. This sequence originates from a woman aged 55-75 years with COVID-19, enrolled during active disease. CDR3 protein: CASSLGAQDVNEQFF. For the CDR3, the DNA is TGTGCCAGCAGCTTGGGGGCACAGGATGTCAATGAGCAGTTCTTC.